The source of this T cell receptor (beta chain) is a study of T cell changes during pregnancy in multiple sclerosis. Some clones are missing from TCRdb's copy, which holds only in-frame ones; the method was immunoSEQ multiplex PCR. The data contain about 50,000 clones, approximately 93% of them seen just once; the ten biggest clones take up 0.31%. Sample: CD4+ T cells from peripheral blood mononuclear cells, taken in the third trimester of pregnancy. The sequence derives from a female donor with multiple sclerosis, enrolled in a pregnancy study.

In DNA form, the CDR3 reads TGCGCCAGCAGCCCCGGACAGGGAACATATAATTCACCCCTCCACTTT. Translation gives CASSPGQGTYNSPLHF. This chain links TRBV5-1 with TRBJ1-6; TRBD1 agrees at 8 bases. The ends lost 4 bases at V and 4 bases at J; junction bases unmatched: 7. Germline CDR1 and CDR2: SGHRS and YFSETQ. The CDR3 has 16 residues. Variable domain in full (rest from reference TRBV5-1 and TRBJ1-6): KAGVTQTPRYLIKTRGQQVTLSCSPISGHRSVSWYQQTPGQGLQFLFEYFSETQRNKGNFPGRFSGRQFSNSRSEMNVSTLELGDSALYLCASSPGQGTYNSPLHFGNGTRLTVT.